This T cell receptor (beta chain) came from a study of Ad26.COV2.S vaccination and SARS-CoV-2 variants. Study information: Vaccine-arm donor from the placebo-controlled COV1001 Ad26.COV2.S trial.

The sample's treatment: around 19 received Ad26.COV2.S at low or high dose, single or two shots; a few received placebo; per-sample allocation not given. Day 63 following the first vaccine or placebo injection was when the samples were taken. Immunization relied on an Ad26 vector, which expressed Wuhan-strain SARS-CoV-2 spike. The length of the CDR3 is 15 residues. Trimming stripped 6 bases from V and 1 base from J, with 15 bases between. CDR1 and CDR2 from the germline V gene are LNHDA and SQIVND (reference sequence). Broader study findings: Vaccinees showed greater spike-specific TCR breadth than placebo recipients. Researchers reported similar non-spike TCR breadth in vaccine and placebo recipients.

In regard to this clone: As yet, its antigen is unknown.

The protocol was immunoSEQ multiplex PCR, while the TCRdb copy is restricted to in-frame clones and leaves out a portion. The data contain some 250,000 clones, 88% of them singletons. The material sequenced was peripheral blood, taken in a trial of Ad26.COV2.S vaccine versus placebo. The chain couples TRBV19 to TRBJ2-5; D possibly matches TRBD1 or TRBD2 (5 bases each). The sequence came from a person aged 18 to 59 who received the Ad26.COV2.S COVID-19 vaccine or a placebo. The CDR3 region is CASRGGGRPQETQYF. The CDR3 region has the DNA TGTGCCAGTAGGGGTGGGGGACGACCCCAAGAGACCCAGTACTTC.